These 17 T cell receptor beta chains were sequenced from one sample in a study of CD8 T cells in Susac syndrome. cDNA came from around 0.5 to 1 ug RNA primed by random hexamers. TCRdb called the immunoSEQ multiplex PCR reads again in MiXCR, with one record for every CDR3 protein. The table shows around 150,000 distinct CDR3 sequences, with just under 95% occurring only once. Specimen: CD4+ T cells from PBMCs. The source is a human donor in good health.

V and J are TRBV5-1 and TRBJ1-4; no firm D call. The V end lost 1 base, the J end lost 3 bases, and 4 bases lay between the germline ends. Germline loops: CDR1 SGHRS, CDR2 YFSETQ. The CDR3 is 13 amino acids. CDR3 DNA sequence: TGCGCCAGCAGCTTGTCGGCTAATGAAAAACTGTTTTTT. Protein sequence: CASSLSANEKLFF.

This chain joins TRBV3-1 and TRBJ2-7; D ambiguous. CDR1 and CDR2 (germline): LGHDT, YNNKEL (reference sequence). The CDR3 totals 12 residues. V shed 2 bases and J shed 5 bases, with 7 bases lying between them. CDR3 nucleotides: TGTGCCAGCAGCCAACCCGGACACGAGCAGTACTTC. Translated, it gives CASSQPGHEQYF.

The CDR3 here is CASSQDSNRAPTQYF. The CDR3 bases are TGCGCCAGCAGCCAAGATAGTAACAGGGCCCCGACCCAGTACTTC. The chain has TRBV4-1 and TRBJ2-5; weak D call: TRBD1 (6 bases). Germline loops: CDR1 MGHRA, CDR2 YSYEKL. V was shortened by 0 bases and J by 7 bases, with 15 bases between the two germline ends. There are 15 residues in the CDR3.

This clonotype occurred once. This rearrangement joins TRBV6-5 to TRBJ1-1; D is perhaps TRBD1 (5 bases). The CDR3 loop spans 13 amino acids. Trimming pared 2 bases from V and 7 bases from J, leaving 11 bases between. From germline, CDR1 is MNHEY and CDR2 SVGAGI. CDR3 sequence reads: CASSYAGDGEAFF. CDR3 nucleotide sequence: TGTGCCAGCAGTTACGCGGGGGATGGTGAAGCTTTCTTT.

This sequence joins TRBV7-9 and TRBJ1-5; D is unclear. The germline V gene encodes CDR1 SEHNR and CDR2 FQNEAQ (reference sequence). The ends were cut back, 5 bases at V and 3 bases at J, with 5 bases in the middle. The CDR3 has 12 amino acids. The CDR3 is CASSPDNQPQHF. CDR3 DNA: TGTGCCAGCAGCCCCGACAATCAGCCCCAGCATTTT.

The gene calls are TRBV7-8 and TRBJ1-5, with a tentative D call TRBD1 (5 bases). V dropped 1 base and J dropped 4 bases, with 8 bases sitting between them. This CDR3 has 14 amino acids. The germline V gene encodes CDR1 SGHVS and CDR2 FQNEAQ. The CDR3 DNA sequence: TGTGCCAGCAGCTTAGGACAGAGAAATCAGCCCCAGCATTTT. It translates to CASSLGQRNQPQHF. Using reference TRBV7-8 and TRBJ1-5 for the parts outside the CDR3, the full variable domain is GAGVSQSPRYKVAKRGQDVALRCDPISGHVSLFWYQQALGQGPEFLTYFQNEAQLDKSGLPSDRFFAERPEGSVSTLKIQRTQQEDSAVYLCASSLGQRNQPQHFGDGTRLSIL.

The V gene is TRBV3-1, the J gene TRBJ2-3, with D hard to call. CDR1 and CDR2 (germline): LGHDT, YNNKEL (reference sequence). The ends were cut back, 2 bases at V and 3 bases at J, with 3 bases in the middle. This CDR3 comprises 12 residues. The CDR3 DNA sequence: TGTGCCAGCAGCCAACGTACAGATACGCAGTATTTT. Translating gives CASSQRTDTQYF.

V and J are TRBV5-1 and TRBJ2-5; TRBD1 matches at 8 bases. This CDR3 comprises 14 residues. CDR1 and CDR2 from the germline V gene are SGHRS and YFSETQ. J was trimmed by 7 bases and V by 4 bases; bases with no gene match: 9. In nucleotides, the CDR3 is TGCGCCAGCAGCCCCGGACAGGGCGGTGGGACCCAGTACTTC. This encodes CASSPGQGGGTQYF.

In nucleotides, the CDR3 is TGTGCCAGCAGCGTAGAGGTCGGCGCCGATACTATCCCCCAGCTGTTTTTT. This gives the protein CASSVEVGADTIPQLFF. V is TRBV9 and J is TRBJ2-2; D call uncertain. V shed 0 bases and J shed 12 bases, with 24 bases lying between them. Germline V gene sequence: CDR1 SGDLS, CDR2 YYNGEE. This CDR3 has 17 amino acids.

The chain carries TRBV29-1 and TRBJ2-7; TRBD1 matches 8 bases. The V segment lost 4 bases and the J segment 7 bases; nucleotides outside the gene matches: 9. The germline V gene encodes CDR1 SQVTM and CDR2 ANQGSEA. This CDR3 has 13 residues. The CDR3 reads CSVGPGGMYEQYF. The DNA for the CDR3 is TGCAGCGTTGGGCCAGGGGGCATGTATGAGCAGTACTTC.

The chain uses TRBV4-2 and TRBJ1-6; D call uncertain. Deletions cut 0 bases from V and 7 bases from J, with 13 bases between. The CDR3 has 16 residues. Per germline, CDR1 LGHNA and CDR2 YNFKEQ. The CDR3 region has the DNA TGTGCCAGCAGCCAAGACGCCGGGCAGACAAATTCACCCCTCCACTTT. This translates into CASSQDAGQTNSPLHF.

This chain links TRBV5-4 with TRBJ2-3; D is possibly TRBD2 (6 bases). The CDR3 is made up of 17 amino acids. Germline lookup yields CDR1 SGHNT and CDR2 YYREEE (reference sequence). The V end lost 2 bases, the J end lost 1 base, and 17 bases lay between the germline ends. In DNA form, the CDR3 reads TGTGCCAGCAGCTTTCGGGTGGCGGGGTCTGGCACAGATACGCAGTATTTT. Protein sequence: CASSFRVAGSGTDTQYF.

The CDR3 bases are TGCGCCAGCAGTCATAATAGGGTTGACATTGGAGCTTTCTTT. Amino acid sequence: CASSHNRVDIGAFF. V gene TRBV4-1 combines with J gene TRBJ1-1; the D is unclear. V lost 6 bases, J lost 10 bases, and 21 bases lay in between. Germline V gene sequence: CDR1 MGHRA, CDR2 YSYEKL. The CDR3 is 14 residues long.

Here the CDR3 reads CASSFGGGLETQYF. For the CDR3, the DNA is TGTGCCAGCAGCTTCGGAGGGGGTTTGGAGACCCAGTACTTC. The chain has TRBV11-1 and TRBJ2-5, with D perhaps given as TRBD1 or TRBD2 (6 bases each). The V end lost 3 bases, the J end lost 5 bases, and 13 bases lay between the germline ends. In germline, CDR1 is SGHAT, CDR2 FQDESV (reference sequence). The length of the CDR3 is 14 residues. The variable domain in full, with the rest retrieved from reference TRBV11-1 and TRBJ2-5, is EAEVAQSPRYKITEKSQAVAFWCDPISGHATLYWYRQILGQGPELLVQFQDESVVDDSQLPKDRFSAERLKGVDSTLKIQPAELGDSAMYLCASSFGGGLETQYFGPGTRLLVL.

CDR3 coding DNA: TGTGCCATCACGGAGGGATTGAACACTGAAGCTTTCTTT. Its translation is CAITEGLNTEAFF. The J gene is TRBJ1-1, the V gene TRBV10-3; D gene ambiguous. The CDR3 length is 13 residues. V lost 7 bases and J 0 bases, leaving 9 bases between the germline ends. Germline values: CDR1 ENHRY, CDR2 SYGVKD.

CDR3: CASRGGSSGANVLTF. The CDR3 region has the DNA TGTGCCAGCAGAGGAGGGTCCTCTGGGGCCAACGTCCTGACTTTC. The chain is built from TRBV2 and TRBJ2-6; a weak D match, TRBD2 (6 bases). Per germline, CDR1 SNHLY and CDR2 FYNNEI. CDR3 size: 15 residues. Deletions cut 6 bases from V and 0 bases from J, with 9 bases between.

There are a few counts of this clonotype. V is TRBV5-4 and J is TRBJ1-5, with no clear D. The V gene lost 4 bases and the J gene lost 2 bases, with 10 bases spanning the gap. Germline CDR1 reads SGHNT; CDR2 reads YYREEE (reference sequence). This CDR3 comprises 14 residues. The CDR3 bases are TGTGCCAGCAGCGCTGCTGGGGGCAATCAGCCCCAGCATTTT. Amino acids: CASSAAGGNQPQHF.